A single sample is the source of the 15 T cell receptor beta chains below, sequenced in a study of cytomegalovirus exposure and HLA in healthy donors (dated by TCRdb to the late 2010s). The library was generated by the immunoSEQ multiplex PCR assay. Sourced from immuneACCESS, this table was stored by TCRdb with only in-frame sequences that have V and J called. A share of the clones is absent; for the studies checked, an unresolved V gene accounts for under half, and the remainder has no known explanation. Across this sample there are about 150,000 clones, with approximately 86% seen only once. The leading ten clones occupy approximately 20% of the sample. Sequencing was done on a sample of PBMCs. Receptors originate from a man younger than 35 in good health and CMV-seropositive.

The chain couples TRBV19 to TRBJ1-4; D is unresolved. The germline CDR1 and CDR2 sequences are LNHDA and SQIVND (reference sequence). The CDR3 is made up of 11 amino acids. Deletions cut 3 bases from V and 8 bases from J, with 4 bases between. CDR3 nucleotides: TGTGCCAGTAGTATTCAGGAAAAACTGTTTTTT. The encoded protein is CASSIQEKLFF. The entire variable domain, with the rest obtained from reference TRBV19 and TRBJ1-4, is as follows: DGGITQSPKYLFRKEGQNVTLSCEQNLNHDAMYWYRQDPGQGLRLIYYSQIVNDFQKGDIAEGYSVSREKKESFPLTVTSAQKNPTAFYLCASSIQEKLFFGSGTQLSVL.

This clone was counted once. This chain links TRBV4-3 with TRBJ2-7, with 8 nucleotides matching TRBD1. This CDR3 has 15 amino acids. V dropped 0 bases and J dropped 4; count of bases not matched to a gene: 5. Germline assignment: CDR1 LGHNA and CDR2 YSLEER. The CDR3 loop reads CASSQDWNRGYEQYF. The CDR3, as DNA: TGCGCCAGCAGCCAAGATTGGAACAGGGGGTACGAGCAGTACTTC.

To note about this clone: At one end the junction does not follow the germline gene, possibly because of a read error. The chain uses TRBV30 and TRBJ1-2; D is possibly TRBD1 (5 bases). Germline V gene sequence: CDR1 GTSNPN, CDR2 SVGIG (reference sequence). The CDR3 extends over 14 amino acids. The CDR3 DNA is TGTGCCTGGAGTGCCGGGGGGACGGAGAGCTTAACTGCCTTC. Its translation: CAWSAGGTESLTAF.

The chain has TRBV4-2 and TRBJ1-1; a possible D gene is TRBD1 (6 bases). The length of the CDR3 is 14 residues. V was clipped by 3 bases and J by 0 bases, with 8 bases between them. Germline assignment: CDR1 LGHNA and CDR2 YNFKEQ. The CDR3 bases are TGTGCCAGCAGCCAGGGGGCATTGAACACTGAAGCTTTCTTT. As protein: CASSQGALNTEAFF.

This sequence joins TRBV11-2 and TRBJ2-1; D possibly corresponds to TRBD2 (5 bases). The CDR3 is 13 residues long. With 5 bases removed from V and 3 bases from J, the gap between germline ends came to 8 bases. Per germline, CDR1 SGHAT and CDR2 FQNNGV. The CDR3 here is CASSATSYNEQFF. The DNA for the CDR3 is TGTGCCAGCAGCGCAACTAGCTACAATGAGCAGTTCTTC.

The V and J genes are TRBV18 and TRBJ1-5; D is undetermined. Germline CDR1 KGHSH, CDR2 LQKENI. The CDR3 loop spans 13 amino acids. V was shortened by 3 bases and J by 4 bases, with 7 bases between the two germline ends. CDR3 in amino acids: CASSPNENQPQHF. The CDR3 DNA is TGTGCCAGCTCACCTAATGAGAATCAGCCCCAGCATTTT.

The rearrangement uses TRBV9 and TRBJ2-3, with TRBD1 identical over 10 bases. V shed 6 bases and J 0 bases; nucleotides not matched to a gene: 10. The length of the CDR3 is 17 residues. Germline CDR1 and CDR2: SGDLS and YYNGEE. The CDR3 bases are TGTGCCAGCACGCCGGGACAGGGGCAGAGAAGCACAGATACGCAGTATTTT. Residues: CASTPGQGQRSTDTQYF.

With regard to this clone: At one end, the junction sequence differs from germline, possibly due to a read error. V is TRBV2 and J is TRBJ2-3, with D unresolved. Germline lookup yields CDR1 SNHLY and CDR2 FYNNEI. The CDR3 runs 13 residues. CDR3 region: CASIENTADTQYF. CDR3 DNA sequence: TGTGCCAGCATTGAAAATACAGCAGATACGCAGTATTTT.

This chain links TRBV21-1 with TRBJ1-3. TRBV21-1 is a pseudogene. This CDR3 region has 13 residues. This CDR3 is CASSILSGNTIYF. The CDR3 nucleotides read TGTGCCAGCAGCATCCTCTCTGGAAACACCATATATTTT.

This clone was detected once. The V and J genes are TRBV27 and TRBJ2-2; 11 bases map to TRBD2. The V gene's germline CDR1 is MNHEY and CDR2 SMNVEV (reference sequence). Germline trimming cut 2 bases from V and 6 bases from J; bases unmatched to any gene: 2. This CDR3 is built from 15 residues. The CDR3 DNA sequence: TGTGCCAGCAGTTTACTAGCGGGGGGATCCGGGGAGCTGTTTTTT. This translates into CASSLLAGGSGELFF.

The rearrangement uses TRBV9 and TRBJ2-3, with TRBD2 identical over 8 bases. Germline CDR1 SGDLS, CDR2 YYNGEE. This CDR3 contains 15 residues. Trimming at V came to 4 bases and at J to 4 bases, leaving 8 bases not matched to a gene. The CDR3 loop is CASSPREGWSDTQYF. CDR3 bases: TGTGCCAGCAGCCCACGGGAGGGGTGGTCAGATACGCAGTATTTT.

This chain uses TRBV25-1 with TRBJ2-7; 11 nucleotides match TRBD2. The CDR3 sequence is 16 residues long. The ends lost 4 bases at V and 7 bases at J; junction bases unmatched: 12. CDR1 is MGHDK, CDR2 SYGVNS, per germline. For the CDR3, the DNA is TGTGCCAGCAGTGCGGGCCATAGCGGGAGGGCCTTAGAGCAGTACTTC. Its translation: CASSAGHSGRALEQYF.

V usage is TRBV27 and J usage is TRBJ2-7; 7 nucleotides line up with TRBD2. The junction had 8 bases not matched to a gene; V was cut back by 4 bases and J by 5 bases. Germline CDR1 is MNHEY and CDR2 is SMNVEV (reference sequence). The CDR3 has 14 amino acids. This CDR3 reads CASSSVLATDEQYF. CDR3 in DNA: TGTGCCAGCAGTTCCGTACTAGCGACGGACGAGCAGTACTTC.

There are a few counts of this clone. A read error may produce the germline difference seen at one junction end. In the same sample, other DNA sequences code for this CDR3. The V gene is TRBV14, the J gene TRBJ2-3; 9 bases are a match to TRBD2. The CDR3 loop spans 15 amino acids. Germline V gene sequence: CDR1 SGHDN, CDR2 FVKESK. The CDR3 nucleotides are TGTGCCAGCAGTCAAGCGGGAGGTCCCACAGATACGCAGTATTTT. Its protein is CASSQAGGPTDTQYF.

In DNA form, the CDR3 reads TGTGCCAGCTCACCAAGACTAGCGGACACAGATACGCAGTATTTT. This sequence encodes CASSPRLADTDTQYF. The chain combines TRBV18 with TRBJ2-3; TRBD2 matches 9 bases. This CDR3 is 15 amino acids long. The germline gives CDR1 KGHSH, CDR2 LQKENI. V was pared by 2 bases and J by 2 bases, with 2 bases of the junction left unmatched.